The following is a TCR beta chain sequence with its context. Profiled with immunoSEQ multiplex PCR; TCRdb holds only in-frame clones, not every one. The data show roughly 200,000 clones, with 75% to 90% seen just once and around 4% held by the top ten. The data were taken from a study of blood T cell repertoires in COVID-19. Overall study context: COVID-19 samples, acute and convalescent, were from the United States, Italy and Spain.

The germline CDR1 and CDR2 sequences are ENHRY and SYGVKD. The CDR3 runs to 14 residues. Germline trimming cut 5 bases from V and 10 bases from J; bases unmatched to any gene: 9. Participant age was about 18 to 89 years, and participants resided in about 25 US areas. Cohorts were determined from participant-reported clinical history. This chain links TRBV10-3 with TRBJ2-4, with 9 positions matching TRBD1. The clonotype originates from a woman younger than 45 who had been exposed to COVID-19. Source material: PBMCs or T cells enriched from blood (not recorded which). CDR3 DNA sequence: TGTGCCATCAGTTCGGGACAGGGAAATGGAATTCAGTACTTC. Encoded protein: CAISSGQGNGIQYF.